A single sample is the source of the 20 T cell receptor beta chains below, sequenced in a study of Ad26.COV2.S vaccination and SARS-CoV-2 variants. This table comes from immunoSEQ multiplex PCR, and its TCRdb copy is limited to in-frame clones, with some not included. The data contain around 320,000 clones, around 83% of them singletons. Treatment described: over 15 received Ad26.COV2.S at low or high dose, single or two shots; 5 received placebo; per-sample allocation not given. Sampling took place 63 days after the first vaccine or placebo injection. The source was peripheral blood, collected in a trial of Ad26.COV2.S vaccine versus placebo. The receptors shown here come from a person between 18 and 60 years old who received the Ad26.COV2.S COVID-19 vaccine or a placebo.

The rearrangement links TRBV19 to TRBJ1-6; D possibly corresponds to TRBD1 (6 bases). The CDR3 has 15 residues. The V gene lost 7 bases and the J gene lost 15 bases, with 25 bases spanning the gap. Germline V lookup: CDR1 LNHDA, CDR2 SQIVND (reference sequence). The CDR3 sequence: CASTEQGWGIPFLHF. The CDR3 DNA reads TGTGCCAGTACCGAACAGGGTTGGGGGATTCCCTTCCTCCACTTT. Combining the CDR3 with reference TRBV19 and TRBJ1-6 gives the whole variable domain DGGITQSPKYLFRKEGQNVTLSCEQNLNHDAMYWYRQDPGQGLRLIYYSQIVNDFQKGDIAEGYSVSREKKESFPLTVTSAQKNPTAFYLCASTEQGWGIPFLHFGNGTRLTVT.

The rearrangement joins TRBV7-2 to TRBJ2-1, with TRBD2 as a possible D gene (6 bases). The CDR3 length is 18 residues. Germline CDR1 is SGHTA and CDR2 is FQGNSA. Trimming cost V 4 bases and J 0 bases, with 19 bases left between them. The chain's CDR3 is CASSSPRDSGPSYNEQFF. Written as DNA, the CDR3 is TGTGCCAGCAGCTCCCCCAGGGATAGCGGACCCTCCTACAATGAGCAGTTCTTC.

This rearrangement joins TRBV7-8 to TRBJ1-2; 7 nucleotides agree with TRBD1. The V and J ends lost 2 bases and 2 bases, in that order; junction bases with no gene match: 8. This CDR3 contains 16 residues. Germline V lookup: CDR1 SGHVS, CDR2 FQNEAQ. CDR3 bases: TGTGCCAGCAGCTTAAGGGGACAGCTTAAAAACTATGGCTACACCTTC. Translating gives CASSLRGQLKNYGYTF.

V gene TRBV5-1 combines with J gene TRBJ2-7; possible D gene TRBD1, 6 bases. The CDR3 totals 14 residues. Germline-derived CDR1 and CDR2 are SGHRS and YFSETQ. V shed 4 bases and J shed 1 base, with 12 bases lying between them. This CDR3 reads CASSIDRFSYEQYF. In nucleotides, the CDR3 is TGCGCCAGCAGCATTGACAGGTTTTCCTACGAGCAGTACTTC.

The chain uses TRBV7-6 and TRBJ2-5, with 11 bases fitting TRBD1. Germline loops: CDR1 SGHVS, CDR2 FNYEAQ. The ends lost 3 bases at V and 2 bases at J; junction bases unmatched: 8. This CDR3 has 17 amino acids. The CDR3 DNA sequence: TGTGCCAGCAGCTTCGGGAGGGACAGGGGGTTTCAAGAGACCCAGTACTTC. Translation: CASSFGRDRGFQETQYF. The full variable domain, completed using reference TRBV7-6 and TRBJ2-5, is GAGVSQSPRYKVTKRGQDVALRCDPISGHVSLYWYRQALGQGPEFLTYFNYEAQQDKSGLPNDRFSAERPEGSISTLTIQRTEQRDSAMYRCASSFGRDRGFQETQYFGPGTRLLVL.

This clone came up once. As DNA, the CDR3 is TGTGCCAGCAGTTACTCGACCCGGGACAGTTTTAACACTGAAGCTTTCTTT. This encodes CASSYSTRDSFNTEAFF. This rearrangement joins TRBV6-2 or TRBV6-3 to TRBJ1-1; 7 bases align to TRBD1. V shed 0 bases and J 2 bases; nucleotides not matched to a gene: 9. Germline CDR1 MNHEY, CDR2 SVGEGT. The CDR3 totals 17 residues.

This rearrangement joins TRBV4-1 to TRBJ1-6; 7 bases match TRBD1. V lost 2 bases and J lost 10; bases outside the gene matches: 14. CDR1 is MGHRA and CDR2 is YSYEKL in the germline V gene. This CDR3 is built from 17 residues. This CDR3 is CASSQTYSDRERSPLHF. CDR3 nucleotides: TGCGCCAGCAGCCAAACCTACAGCGACAGGGAGAGATCACCCCTCCACTTT.

The chain is built from TRBV7-9 and TRBJ1-2, with D tentatively TRBD1 (5 bases). There are 12 residues in the CDR3. The germline gives CDR1 SEHNR, CDR2 FQNEAQ (reference sequence). Trimming stripped 4 bases from V and 8 bases from J, with 11 bases between. This CDR3 reads CASSSDKEGYTF. CDR3 bases: TGTGCCAGCAGCTCGGACAAGGAGGGCTACACCTTC.

This sequence joins TRBV6-4 and TRBJ1-6, with D unclear. Trimming left V 7 bases short and J 2 bases short, with 12 bases between. This CDR3 has 15 residues. The V gene's germline CDR1 is MRHNA and CDR2 SNTAGT. DNA for the CDR3: TGTGCCAGCATATCGGGAAGCGCCTATAATTCACCCCTCCACTTT. Its protein product is CASISGSAYNSPLHF.

This sequence joins TRBV11-2 and TRBJ2-7; 8 bases align to TRBD1. Germline trimming cut 6 bases from V and 3 bases from J; bases unmatched to any gene: 10. From germline, CDR1 is SGHAT and CDR2 FQNNGV. The length of the CDR3 is 15 residues. CDR3 loop: CASSRDGTGNYEQYF. DNA for the CDR3: TGTGCCAGCAGTCGAGATGGGACAGGCAACTACGAGCAGTACTTC.

V and J are TRBV12-3 or TRBV12-4 and TRBJ2-1; D gene unclear. Trimming took 3 bases from V and 2 from J, leaving 5 bases between them. This CDR3 has 13 amino acids. CDR3 DNA: TGTGCCAGCAGTTTCAGTACCTACAATGAGCAGTTCTTC. This codes for CASSFSTYNEQFF.

J is TRBJ1-3 and V is TRBV7-8, with TRBD1 identical over 8 bases. Germline V gene data show CDR1 as SGHVS and CDR2 as FQNEAQ. This CDR3 contains 15 residues. The J segment lost 4 bases and the V segment lost 2 bases, leaving 4 bases of the junction unmatched. CDR3 coding DNA: TGTGCCAGCAGCTTATCGGCAGGGGGCGGAAACACCATATATTTT. It specifies CASSLSAGGGNTIYF.

The CDR3 reads CASSQGHRRADGYTF. CDR3 bases: TGCGCCAGCAGCCAAGGCCACAGGAGGGCTGATGGCTACACCTTC. This chain connects TRBV4-3 to TRBJ1-2, with D possibly TRBD1 on 5 matching bases. Trimming took off 1 base at V and 6 bases at J, with 15 bases between the two ends. Germline V gives CDR1 LGHNA, CDR2 YSLEER. There are 15 residues in the CDR3.

In its sample, this clone was seen a few times. This sequence joins TRBV5-6 and TRBJ1-1; 7 bases are a match to TRBD1. The CDR3 has 14 amino acids. From germline, CDR1 is SGHDT and CDR2 YYEEEE. With 4 bases clipped from V and 10 bases from J, the junction kept 13 bases outside the gene matches. The CDR3 is CASSASTGVRGAFF. The CDR3 bases are TGTGCCAGCAGCGCATCCACAGGGGTACGCGGAGCTTTCTTT. The full variable domain, completed using reference TRBV5-6 and TRBJ1-1, is DAGVTQSPTHLIKTRGQQVTLRCSPKSGHDTVSWYQQALGQGPQFIFQYYEEEERQRGNFPDRFSGHQFPNYSSELNVNALLLGDSALYLCASSASTGVRGAFFGQGTRLTVV.

This rearrangement joins TRBV4-1 to TRBJ1-2; TRBD1 matches at 7 bases. J was trimmed by 12 bases and V by 1 base; bases with no gene match: 14. The CDR3 loop spans 15 amino acids. Germline V lookup: CDR1 MGHRA, CDR2 YSYEKL. CDR3 nucleotides: TGCGCCAGCAGCCAAGCCATAGGGGCAGGGGGAGTCAACACCTTC. Its protein is CASSQAIGAGGVNTF.

The chain couples TRBV6-1 to TRBJ2-2; D gene uncertain. Trimming took off 2 bases at V and 6 bases at J, with 16 bases between the two ends. The CDR3 totals 16 residues. Germline assignment: CDR1 MNHNS and CDR2 SASEGT. This CDR3 is CASSELGRILAGELFF. The CDR3 region has the DNA TGTGCCAGCAGTGAACTTGGCAGGATCCTCGCCGGGGAGCTGTTTTTT.

V and J are TRBV6-1 and TRBJ1-2; no reliable D call. CDR3 length: 15 residues. CDR1 and CDR2 from the germline V gene are MNHNS and SASEGT. The V end lost 1 base, the J end lost 2 bases, and 11 bases lay between the germline ends. The CDR3 nucleotides are TGTGCCAGCAGTGAAGGGCCGAGTCGAAACTATGGCTACACCTTC. Residues: CASSEGPSRNYGYTF.

The genes are TRBV15 and TRBJ2-7; D remains ambiguous. Germline V CDR1 and CDR2: LNHNV, YYDKDF (reference sequence). The CDR3 is 16 amino acids. The germline V and J ends were trimmed by 0 bases and 4 bases, with 16 bases remaining between them. CDR3 in amino acids: CATSRDWAGSGYEQYF. CDR3 sequence (DNA): TGTGCCACCAGCAGAGATTGGGCAGGTTCAGGTTACGAGCAGTACTTC.

The table lists this clone with a count of one. The gene calls are TRBV27 and TRBJ1-1, with TRBD1 matching over 11 bases. This CDR3 has 15 residues. Trimming cost V 5 bases and J 10 bases; bases outside gene matches: 12. Germline loops: CDR1 MNHEY, CDR2 SMNVEV (reference sequence). CDR3 residues: CASSRPGQGDSGAFF. In nucleotides, the CDR3 is TGTGCCAGCAGTCGACCGGGACAGGGGGATTCAGGAGCTTTCTTT.

As for this clone: The sample has other DNA sequences that encode this CDR3 too. The chain joins TRBV18 to TRBJ1-1, with TRBD1 identical over 7 bases. CDR1 KGHSH and CDR2 LQKENI come from the germline V gene. The CDR3 has 13 amino acids. Germline trimming cut 6 bases from V and 3 bases from J; bases unmatched to any gene: 4. CDR3 DNA: TGTGCCAGCTCCCCAGACAGGGACACTGAAGCTTTCTTT. Its protein product is CASSPDRDTEAFF.